A selection of T cell receptor beta chains follows, all from one sample in a study of T-cell reconstitution after alpha-beta-depleted transplantation in children. TCRdb analysed the PCR reads with MiXCR anew, one entry per CDR3 protein. The table records about 980,000 distinct CDR3 sequences, roughly 29% of them present only once. Sample: PBMCs, mostly from graft donor cells, taken 360 days after TCRalphabeta/CD19-depleted stem cell transplant. The source is a boy in the first two years of life who had a stem cell transplant for SCID, so the T cells may come from the graft donor. CDR3s include the opening cysteine and the closing phenylalanine or tryptophan. A D gene is named only where the DNA matches it firmly. Some rows mark clone size as missing; the rest say once, few, many or name a class of expanded clone.

CDR3 length | D gene | clone size | J gene | V gene | CDR3 DNA | CDR3 protein
14 | - | many | TRBJ2-5 | TRBV28 | TGTGCCAGCAGTTTTCTTAGGGGAGGTGAGACCCAGTACTTC | CASSFLRGGETQYF
16 | - | - | TRBJ2-7 | TRBV5-4 | TGTGCCAGCAGCTTAGGGGGGACAGTGGGGACCTACGAGCAGTACTTC | CASSLGGTVGTYEQYF
13 | - | - | TRBJ1-1 | TRBV12-3/TRBV12-4 | TGTGCCAGCACCTCTTACAGGGCCCGCGAGACTTTCTTT | CASTSYRARETFF
12 | - | many | TRBJ1-5 | TRBV7-9 | TGTGCCAGCAGTTTTAGCAATCAGCCCCAGCATTTT | CASSFSNQPQHF
15 | TRBD1 | - | TRBJ2-1 | TRBV4-2 | TGTGCCAGCAGCCAGCCCAGGGGGTACGGCAATGAGCAGTTCTTC | CASSQPRGYGNEQFF
14 | - | few | TRBJ2-7 | TRBV4-3 | TGCGCCAGCAGCCAAGATTATGCGTTATACGAGCAGTACTTC | CASSQDYALYEQYF
18 | TRBD2 | few | TRBJ2-7 | TRBV12-5 | TGTGCTAGTGGTTCGGGACTAGCGGGGGGCTCAACGCCATACGAGCAGTACTTC | CASGSGLAGGSTPYEQYF
14 | TRBD1 | - | TRBJ1-1 | TRBV5-1 | TGCGCCAGCAGCCCTTCGGACAGGGGAGGTGAAGCTTTCTTT | CASSPSDRGGEAFF
13 | - | few | TRBJ1-1 | TRBV7-2 | TGTGCCAGCACCTCGACTCGTGGGACTGAAGCTTTCTTT | CASTSTRGTEAFF
19 | - | - | TRBJ2-3 | TRBV20-1 | TGCAGTGCTGACTTCGTAATAGGCCTCGGCGGGGCAGACACAGATACGCAGTATTTT | CSADFVIGLGGADTDTQYF
15 | - | - | TRBJ2-3 | TRBV9 | TGTGCCAGCAGCGTAGGCAACGCGGGGCCAGATACGCAGTATTTT | CASSVGNAGPDTQYF
16 | TRBD2 | few | TRBJ2-1 | TRBV5-1 | TGCGCCAGCAGCTTGGTGGGGACTAGCGGAAACAATGAGCAGTTCTTC | CASSLVGTSGNNEQFF
15 | - | - | TRBJ2-1 | TRBV4-3 | TGCGCCAGCAGCCAAGAGGATGGAGCATACAATGAGCAGTTCTTC | CASSQEDGAYNEQFF
14 | TRBD1 | - | TRBJ2-7 | TRBV5-1 | TGCGCCAGCAGCTTGGACGCAGGGGGCTACGAGCAGTACTTC | CASSLDAGGYEQYF
16 | TRBD2 | - | TRBJ2-3 | TRBV7-3 | TGTGCCAGCAGCCACGGACGCGGGGGGAGCACAGATACGCAGTATTTT | CASSHGRGGSTDTQYF
14 | TRBD1 | few | TRBJ1-1 | TRBV18 | TGTGCCAGCTCCAAGAAAGACAGGGGGACTGAAGCTTTCTTT | CASSKKDRGTEAFF
14 | - | - | TRBJ1-1 | TRBV5-1 | TGCGCGAGCAGATGGGCAGGGATTAACACTGAAGCTTTCTTT | CASRWAGINTEAFF
15 | TRBD1 | few | TRBJ2-3 | TRBV9 | TGTGCCAGCAGCGTTCAGGACAGGGAGACAGATACGCAGTATTTT | CASSVQDRETDTQYF
13 | - | once | TRBJ2-3 | TRBV6-2/TRBV6-3 | TGTGCCAGCAGTTCCAAACGGACCTCGGGGCAGTATTTT | CASSSKRTSGQYF
14 | - | - | TRBJ2-1 | TRBV7-6 | TGTGCCAGCAGCGTAGATGGCCCCTACAATGAGCAGTTCTTC | CASSVDGPYNEQFF
13 | - | few | TRBJ2-5 | TRBV5-1 | TGCGCCAGCAGCTTGTTCGAGCAAGAGACCCAGTACTTC | CASSLFEQETQYF
16 | - | - | TRBJ1-4 | TRBV11-2 | TGTGCCAGCCGCCCGGGGTGGGGGCCAACTAATGAAAAACTGTTTTTT | CASRPGWGPTNEKLFF
17 | - | few | TRBJ1-1 | TRBV5-1 | TGCGCCAGCAGCTTGATCGCTCAGGGCGCACCGAGCACTGAAGCTTTCTTT | CASSLIAQGAPSTEAFF
16 | - | few | TRBJ2-1 | TRBV3-1 | TGTGCCAGCAGCCAGTGGGTCTCCGGCTCCTACAATGAGCAGTTCTTC | CASSQWVSGSYNEQFF